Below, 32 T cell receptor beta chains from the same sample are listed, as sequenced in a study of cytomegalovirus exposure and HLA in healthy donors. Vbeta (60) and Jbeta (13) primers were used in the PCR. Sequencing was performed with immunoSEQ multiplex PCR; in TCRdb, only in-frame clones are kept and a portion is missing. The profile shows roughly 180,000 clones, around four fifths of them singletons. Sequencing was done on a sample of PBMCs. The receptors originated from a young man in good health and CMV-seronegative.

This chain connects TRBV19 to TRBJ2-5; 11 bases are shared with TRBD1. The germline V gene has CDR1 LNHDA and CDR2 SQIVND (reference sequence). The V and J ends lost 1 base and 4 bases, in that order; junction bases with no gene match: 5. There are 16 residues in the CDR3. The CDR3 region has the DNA TGTGCCAGTAGTATAGGCTGGGACAGGGGGTCAGAGACCCAGTACTTC. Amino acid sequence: CASSIGWDRGSETQYF.

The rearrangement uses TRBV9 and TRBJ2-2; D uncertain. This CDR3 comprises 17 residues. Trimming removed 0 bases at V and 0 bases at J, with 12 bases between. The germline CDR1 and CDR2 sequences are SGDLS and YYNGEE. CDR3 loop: CASSVVHSPSNTGELFF. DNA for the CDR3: TGTGCCAGCAGCGTAGTGCACAGCCCCTCGAACACCGGGGAGCTGTTTTTT.

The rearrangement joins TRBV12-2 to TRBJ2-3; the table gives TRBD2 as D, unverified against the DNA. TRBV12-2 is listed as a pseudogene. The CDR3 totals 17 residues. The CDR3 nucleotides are TGTGCAAGTCGCTTAGGAGTGCTTAGCGTTAGCACAGATACGCAGTATTTT. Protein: CASRLGVLSVSTDTQYF.

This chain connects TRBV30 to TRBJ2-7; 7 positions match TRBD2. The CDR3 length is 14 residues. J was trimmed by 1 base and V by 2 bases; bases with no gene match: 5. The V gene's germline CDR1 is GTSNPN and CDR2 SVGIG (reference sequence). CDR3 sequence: CAWSYGGSSYEQYF. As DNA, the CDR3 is TGTGCCTGGAGTTACGGGGGGTCTTCCTACGAGCAGTACTTC.

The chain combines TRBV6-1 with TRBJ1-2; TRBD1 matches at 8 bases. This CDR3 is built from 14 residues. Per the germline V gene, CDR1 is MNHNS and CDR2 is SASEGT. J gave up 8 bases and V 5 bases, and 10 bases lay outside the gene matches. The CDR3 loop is CASSQPTGDGGYTF. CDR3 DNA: TGTGCCAGCAGTCAACCGACAGGGGACGGAGGCTACACCTTC.

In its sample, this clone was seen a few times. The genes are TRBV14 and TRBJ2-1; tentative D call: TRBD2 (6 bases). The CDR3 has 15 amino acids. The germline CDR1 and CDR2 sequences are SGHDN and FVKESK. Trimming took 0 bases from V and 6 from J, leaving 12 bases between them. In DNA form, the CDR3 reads TGTGCCAGCAGCCAAGAGTGGCGGGGTCCCAATGAGCAGTTCTTC. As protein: CASSQEWRGPNEQFF.

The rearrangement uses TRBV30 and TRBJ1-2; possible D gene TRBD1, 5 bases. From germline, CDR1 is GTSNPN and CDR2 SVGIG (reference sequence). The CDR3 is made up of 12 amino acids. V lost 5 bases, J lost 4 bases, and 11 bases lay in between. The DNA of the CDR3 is TGTGCCTGGGCAGGGTTCGTCTATGGCTACACCTTC. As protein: CAWAGFVYGYTF.

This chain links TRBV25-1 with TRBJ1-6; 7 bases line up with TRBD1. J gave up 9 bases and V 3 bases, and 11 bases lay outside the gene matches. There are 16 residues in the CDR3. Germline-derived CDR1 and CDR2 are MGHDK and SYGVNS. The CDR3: CASSEALTGSISPLHF. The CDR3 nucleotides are TGTGCCAGCAGTGAGGCCCTGACAGGGAGTATTTCACCCCTCCACTTT. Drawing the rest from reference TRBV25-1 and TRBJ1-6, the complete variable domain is EADIYQTPRYLVIGTGKKITLECSQTMGHDKMYWYQQDPGMELHLIHYSYGVNSTEKGDLSSESTVSRIRTEHFPLTLESARPSHTSQYLCASSEALTGSISPLHFGNGTRLTVT.

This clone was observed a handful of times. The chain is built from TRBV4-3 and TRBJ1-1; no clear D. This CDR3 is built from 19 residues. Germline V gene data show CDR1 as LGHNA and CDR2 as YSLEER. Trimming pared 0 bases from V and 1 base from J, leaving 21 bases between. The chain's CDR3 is CASSQDSIPRSPRNTEAFF. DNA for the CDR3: TGCGCCAGCAGCCAAGATTCAATTCCTCGGAGTCCAAGGAACACTGAAGCTTTCTTT.

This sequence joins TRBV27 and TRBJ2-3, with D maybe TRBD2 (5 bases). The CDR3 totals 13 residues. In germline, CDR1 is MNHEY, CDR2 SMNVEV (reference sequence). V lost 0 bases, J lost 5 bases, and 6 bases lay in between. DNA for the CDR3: TGTGCCAGCAGTTTATCGAGCGGAGATACGCAGTATTTT. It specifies CASSLSSGDTQYF.

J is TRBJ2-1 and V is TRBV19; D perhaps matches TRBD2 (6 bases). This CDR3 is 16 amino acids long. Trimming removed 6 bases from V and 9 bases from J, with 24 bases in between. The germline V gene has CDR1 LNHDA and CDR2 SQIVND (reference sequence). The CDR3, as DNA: TGTGCCAGTAGCACCTCGGGACTTTCCATTGGCGGTGAGCAGTTCTTC. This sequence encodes CASSTSGLSIGGEQFF. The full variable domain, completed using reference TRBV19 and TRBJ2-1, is DGGITQSPKYLFRKEGQNVTLSCEQNLNHDAMYWYRQDPGQGLRLIYYSQIVNDFQKGDIAEGYSVSREKKESFPLTVTSAQKNPTAFYLCASSTSGLSIGGEQFFGPGTRLTVL.

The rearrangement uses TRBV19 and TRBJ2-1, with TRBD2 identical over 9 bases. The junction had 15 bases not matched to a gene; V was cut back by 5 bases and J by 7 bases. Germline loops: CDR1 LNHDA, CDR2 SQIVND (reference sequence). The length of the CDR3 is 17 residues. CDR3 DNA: TGTGCCAGTAGTCCCCACGGTAGTCGCGGGAGGGCTAATGAGCAGTTCTTC. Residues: CASSPHGSRGRANEQFF.

The CDR3 DNA follows: TGTGCCAGCAGCTTGGCACCCCGGGACAGTGGTAACTATGGCTACACCTTC. Protein product: CASSLAPRDSGNYGYTF. The J gene is TRBJ1-2, the V gene TRBV5-6, with 7 nucleotides matching TRBD1. The CDR3 contains 17 residues. Germline loops: CDR1 SGHDT, CDR2 YYEEEE. The ends lost 0 bases at V and 1 base at J; junction bases unmatched: 9.

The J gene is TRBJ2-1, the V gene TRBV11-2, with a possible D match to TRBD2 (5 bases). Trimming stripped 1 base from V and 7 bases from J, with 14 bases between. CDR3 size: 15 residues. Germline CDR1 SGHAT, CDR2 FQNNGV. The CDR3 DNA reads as TGTGCCAGCAGCTTAGTTGTGGGAGTCTCGAATGAGCAGTTCTTC. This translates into CASSLVVGVSNEQFF.

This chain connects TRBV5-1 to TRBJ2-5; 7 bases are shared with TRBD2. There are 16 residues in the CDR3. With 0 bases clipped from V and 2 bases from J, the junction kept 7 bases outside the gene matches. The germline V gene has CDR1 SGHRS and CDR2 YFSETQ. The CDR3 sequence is CASSLGAAGKQETQYF. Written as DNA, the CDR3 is TGCGCCAGCAGCTTGGGCGCAGCGGGGAAACAAGAGACCCAGTACTTC.

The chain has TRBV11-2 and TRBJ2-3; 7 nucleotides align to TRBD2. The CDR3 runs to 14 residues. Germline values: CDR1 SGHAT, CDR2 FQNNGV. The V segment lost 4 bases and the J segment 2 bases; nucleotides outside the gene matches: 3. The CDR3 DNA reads TGTGCCAGCAGCTGGGGGGGTCTCACAGATACGCAGTATTTT. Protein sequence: CASSWGGLTDTQYF.

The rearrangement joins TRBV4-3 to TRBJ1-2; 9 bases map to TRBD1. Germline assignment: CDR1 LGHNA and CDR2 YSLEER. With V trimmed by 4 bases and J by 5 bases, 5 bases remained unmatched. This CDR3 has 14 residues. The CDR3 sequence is CASSRDRALYGYTF. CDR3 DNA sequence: TGCGCCAGCAGCCGGGACAGGGCCCTATATGGCTACACCTTC.

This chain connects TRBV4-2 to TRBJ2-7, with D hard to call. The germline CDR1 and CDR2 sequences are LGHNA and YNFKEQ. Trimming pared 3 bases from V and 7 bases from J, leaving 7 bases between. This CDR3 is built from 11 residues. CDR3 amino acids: CASSQGREQYF. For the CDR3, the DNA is TGTGCCAGCAGCCAGGGCAGGGAGCAGTACTTC.

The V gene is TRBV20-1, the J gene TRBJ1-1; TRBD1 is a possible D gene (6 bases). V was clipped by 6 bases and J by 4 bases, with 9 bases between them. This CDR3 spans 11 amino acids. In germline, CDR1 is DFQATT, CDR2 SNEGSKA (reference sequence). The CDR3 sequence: CSAGGFTEAFF. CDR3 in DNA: TGCAGTGCAGGGGGTTTCACTGAAGCTTTCTTT.

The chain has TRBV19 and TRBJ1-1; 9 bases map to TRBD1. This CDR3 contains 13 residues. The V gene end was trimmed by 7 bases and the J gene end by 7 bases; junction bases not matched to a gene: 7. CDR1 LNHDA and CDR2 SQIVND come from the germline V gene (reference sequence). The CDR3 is CASNPRDRVEAFF. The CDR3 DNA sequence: TGTGCCAGTAACCCCCGGGACAGGGTTGAAGCTTTCTTT.

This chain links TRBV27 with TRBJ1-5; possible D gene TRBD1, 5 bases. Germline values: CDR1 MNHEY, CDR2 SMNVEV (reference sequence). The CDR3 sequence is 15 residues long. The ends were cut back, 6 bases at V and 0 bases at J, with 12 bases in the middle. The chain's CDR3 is CASRPSGNSNQPQHF. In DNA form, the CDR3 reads TGTGCCAGCAGGCCTTCAGGGAATAGCAATCAGCCCCAGCATTTT.

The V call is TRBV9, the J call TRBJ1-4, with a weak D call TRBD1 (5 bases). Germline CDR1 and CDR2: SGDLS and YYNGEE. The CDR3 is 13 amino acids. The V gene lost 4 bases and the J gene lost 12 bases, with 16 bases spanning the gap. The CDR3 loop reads CASSPGGRTELFF. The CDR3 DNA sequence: TGTGCCAGCAGCCCCGGGGGACGGACGGAACTGTTTTTT.

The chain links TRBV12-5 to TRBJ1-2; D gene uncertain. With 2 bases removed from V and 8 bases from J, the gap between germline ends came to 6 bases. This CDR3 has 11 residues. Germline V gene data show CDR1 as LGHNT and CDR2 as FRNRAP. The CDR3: CASGLPYGYTF. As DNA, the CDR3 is TGTGCTAGTGGTTTGCCCTACGGCTACACCTTC.

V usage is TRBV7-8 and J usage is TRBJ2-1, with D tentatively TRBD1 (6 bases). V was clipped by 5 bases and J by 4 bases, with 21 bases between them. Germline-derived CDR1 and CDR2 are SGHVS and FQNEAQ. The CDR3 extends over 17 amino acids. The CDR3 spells CASSLTPTGLLYNEQFF. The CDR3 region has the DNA TGTGCCAGCAGCCTAACACCAACAGGGCTACTATACAATGAGCAGTTCTTC.

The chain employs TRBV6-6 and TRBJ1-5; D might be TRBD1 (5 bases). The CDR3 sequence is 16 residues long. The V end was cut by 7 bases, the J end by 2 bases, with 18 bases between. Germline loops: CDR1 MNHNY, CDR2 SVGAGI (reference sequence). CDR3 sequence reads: CASINWGVLGNQPQHF. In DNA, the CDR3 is TGTGCCAGCATTAACTGGGGGGTGTTGGGCAATCAGCCCCAGCATTTT.

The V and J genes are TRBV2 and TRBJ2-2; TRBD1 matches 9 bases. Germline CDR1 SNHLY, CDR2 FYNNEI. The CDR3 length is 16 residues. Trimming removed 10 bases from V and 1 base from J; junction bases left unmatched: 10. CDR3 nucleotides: TGTGCCACCGCCTTACAGGGGGCAATGAACACCGGGGAGCTGTTTTTT. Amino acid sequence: CATALQGAMNTGELFF.

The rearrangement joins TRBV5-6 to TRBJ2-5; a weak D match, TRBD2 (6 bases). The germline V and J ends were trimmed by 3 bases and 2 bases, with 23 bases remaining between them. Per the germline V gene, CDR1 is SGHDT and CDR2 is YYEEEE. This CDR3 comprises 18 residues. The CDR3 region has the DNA TGTGCCAGCAGCTCGGACCTGACTAGGGACCTCTTACAAGAGACCCAGTACTTC. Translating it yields CASSSDLTRDLLQETQYF.

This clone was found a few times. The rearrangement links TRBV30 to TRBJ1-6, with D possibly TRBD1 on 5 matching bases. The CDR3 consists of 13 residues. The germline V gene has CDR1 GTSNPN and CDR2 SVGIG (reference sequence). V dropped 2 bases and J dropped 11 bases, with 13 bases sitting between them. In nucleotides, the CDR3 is TGTGCCTGGAGTTCGGGGGGTGGGGCACCCCTCCACTTT. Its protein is CAWSSGGGAPLHF. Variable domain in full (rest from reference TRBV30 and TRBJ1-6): SQTIHQWPATLVQPVGSPLSLECTVEGTSNPNLYWYRQAAGRGLQLLFYSVGIGQISSEVPQNLSASRPQDRQFILSSKKLLLSDSGFYLCAWSSGGGAPLHFGNGTRLTVT.

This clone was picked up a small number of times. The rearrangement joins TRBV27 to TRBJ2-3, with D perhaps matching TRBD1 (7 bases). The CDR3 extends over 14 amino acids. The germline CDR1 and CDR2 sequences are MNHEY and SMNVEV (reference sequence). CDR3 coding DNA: TGTGCAACCAGGGGGGAGGCGAACACAGATACGCAGTATTTT. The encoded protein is CATRGEANTDTQYF.

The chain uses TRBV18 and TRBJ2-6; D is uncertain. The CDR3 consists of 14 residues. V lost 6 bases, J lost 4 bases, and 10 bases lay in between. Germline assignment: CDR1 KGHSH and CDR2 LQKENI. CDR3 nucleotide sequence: TGTGCCAGCTCTAACAACCCGGGGGCCAACGTCCTGACTTTC. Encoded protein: CASSNNPGANVLTF. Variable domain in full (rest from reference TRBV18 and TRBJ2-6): NAGVMQNPRHLVRRRGQEARLRCSPMKGHSHVYWYRQLPEEGLKFMVYLQKENIIDESGMPKERFSAEFPKEGPSILRIQQVVRGDSAAYFCASSNNPGANVLTFGAGSRLTVL.

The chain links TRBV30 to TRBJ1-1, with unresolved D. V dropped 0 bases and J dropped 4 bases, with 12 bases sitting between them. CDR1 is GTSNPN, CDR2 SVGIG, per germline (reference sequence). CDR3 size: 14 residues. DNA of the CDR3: TGTGCCTGGAGTGTCGGGGATGCGAGCACTGAAGCTTTCTTT. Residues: CAWSVGDASTEAFF.

CDR3 in amino acids: CASSSNPGTSKNEQFF. The CDR3 DNA follows: TGTGCCAGCAGCTCCAACCCCGGGACTAGCAAAAATGAGCAGTTCTTC. The chain uses TRBV7-9 and TRBJ2-1, with 9 nucleotides matching TRBD2. CDR3 length: 16 residues. V was pared by 4 bases and J by 7 bases, with 11 bases of the junction left unmatched. Looked up from germline, CDR1 is SEHNR and CDR2 is FQNEAQ (reference sequence). The variable domain in full, with the rest retrieved from reference TRBV7-9 and TRBJ2-1, is DTGVSQNPRHKITKRGQNVTFRCDPISEHNRLYWYRQTLGQGPEFLTYFQNEAQLEKSRLLSDRFSAERPKGSFSTLEIQRTEQGDSAMYLCASSSNPGTSKNEQFFGPGTRLTVL.